This T cell receptor (beta chain) was captured in a study of blood T cell repertoires in COVID-19. The CDR3 runs 14 residues. The V gene lost 8 bases and the J gene lost 6 bases, with 18 bases spanning the gap. CDR1 is MGHRA and CDR2 is YSYEKL in the germline V gene. Clones were sequenced by immunoSEQ multiplex PCR, and TCRdb holds only the in-frame ones, with some missing. The profile covers 130,000 or so clones, with about four fifths appearing a single time and roughly 4% taken by the ten largest. The clonotype was recovered from a woman aged 30 to 39 who had recovered from COVID-19. The specimen was PBMCs or T cells enriched from blood (not recorded which). The rearrangement links TRBV4-1 to TRBJ2-3, with D possibly TRBD2 on 6 matching bases. The CDR3 DNA follows: TGCGCCAGCCAGTGGGAGGCCCCCGGCGATACGCAGTATTTT. Amino acid sequence: CASQWEAPGDTQYF.